The present T cell receptor (beta chain) was sequenced within a study of cytomegalovirus exposure and HLA in healthy donors. Findings and caveats of the study: An analysis was carried out at a later point. It showed that HLA-associated TCR beta chains were more clonally expanded than equally common non-associated chains.

As to this clone: Its antigen is unidentified.

CDR3 size: 15 residues. Deletions cut 5 bases from V and 0 bases from J, with 14 bases between. Germline V gene data show CDR1 as MDHEN and CDR2 as SYDVKM. Use of 60 Vbeta and 13 Jbeta primers characterized the PCR. Data came from immunoSEQ multiplex PCR; TCRdb stores just in-frame clones and leaves some out. Seen here are more than 150,000 clones, about four fifths observed once, and the top ten hold 1%. The sequence was collected from a woman in her forties or fifties in good health and CMV-seropositive. V usage is TRBV28 and J usage is TRBJ2-7; maybe TRBD1 (5 bases). Sequenced material: PBMCs. CDR3 DNA sequence: TGTGCCAGCAGTCAACCCAGGGCCGGCTCCTACGAGCAGTACTTC. Protein: CASSQPRAGSYEQYF.